In this sample, the clone carrying this T cell receptor (beta chain) turned up many times. These data come from a study of shared clonotypes between healthy human individuals. The authors distributed each subset's genomic DNA evenly over several immunoSEQ plates. Under the authors' procedure: There were no quality scores in the junction-only immunoSEQ sequences, so filtering differed. Assay used: immunoSEQ multiplex PCR; TCRdb lists only in-frame clones, some missing. V and J calls and clone size come straight from that table; D and trimming were deduced from the DNA. The sample includes about 330,000 clones, around 87% of them seen just once. The V end lost 6 bases, the J end lost 2 bases, and 11 bases lay between the germline ends. The germline V gene has CDR1 SQVTM and CDR2 ANQGSEA. This CDR3 contains 12 residues.

This clonotype was sampled from a man in his late teens or twenties in good health. The gene calls are TRBV29-1 and TRBJ2-7, with a weak D call TRBD1 (5 bases). The specimen was memory CD8+ T cells sorted from blood. Subset described: CD45RO+ cells pooled with CCR7-negative TemRA cells. The CDR3 DNA reads TGCAGCGTGCGACAGATGACCTACGAGCAGTACTTC. The encoded protein is CSVRQMTYEQYF.